The present entry profiles one T cell receptor (beta chain) with its context. The record originates from a study of prognosis after radiotherapy for stage I lung cancer. Genomic DNA provided the template from which TCR beta CDR3 was amplified by two-round multiplex PCR. The authors ran first-round PCR with primers specific to each TRBV and TRBJ gene. Universal primers were what the second PCR round relied on. TCRdb called the multiplex PCR reads again in MiXCR, with one record for every CDR3 protein. Here the sample spans 26,000 or so distinct CDR3 sequences, around 30% being singletons. This TCR derives from a donor of 50 years or more with non-small cell lung cancer. Here the sequenced sample was PBMCs, taken before or after stereotactic body radiation therapy (not recorded which).

CDR3 coding DNA: TGTGCCAGCAGAACTAGCGTAAACACCGGGGAGCTGTTTTTT. Its translation is CASRTSVNTGELFF. The J gene is TRBJ2-2, the V gene TRBV6-2 or TRBV6-3; 7 nucleotides match TRBD2. Germline V lookup: CDR1 MNHEY, CDR2 SVGEGT. Germline trimming cut 6 bases from V and 2 bases from J; bases unmatched to any gene: 3. This CDR3 has 14 residues.